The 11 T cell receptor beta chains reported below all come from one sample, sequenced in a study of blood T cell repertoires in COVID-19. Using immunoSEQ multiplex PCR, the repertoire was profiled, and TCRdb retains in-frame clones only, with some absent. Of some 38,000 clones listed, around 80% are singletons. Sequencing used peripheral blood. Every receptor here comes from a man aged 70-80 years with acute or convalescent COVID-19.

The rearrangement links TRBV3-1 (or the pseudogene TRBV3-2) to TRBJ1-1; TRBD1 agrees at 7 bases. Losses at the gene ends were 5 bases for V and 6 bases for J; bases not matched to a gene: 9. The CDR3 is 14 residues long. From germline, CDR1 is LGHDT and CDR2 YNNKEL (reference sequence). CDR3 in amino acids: CASSLWDSPSEAFF. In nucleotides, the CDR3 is TGTGCCAGCAGCTTATGGGACAGTCCGTCTGAAGCTTTCTTT.

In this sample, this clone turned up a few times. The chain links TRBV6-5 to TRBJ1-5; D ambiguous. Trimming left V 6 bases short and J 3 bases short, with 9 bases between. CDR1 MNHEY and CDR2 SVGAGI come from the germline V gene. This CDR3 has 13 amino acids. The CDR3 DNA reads TGTGCCAGCAGGGCGGGGAACAATCAGCCCCAGCATTTT. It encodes CASRAGNNQPQHF.

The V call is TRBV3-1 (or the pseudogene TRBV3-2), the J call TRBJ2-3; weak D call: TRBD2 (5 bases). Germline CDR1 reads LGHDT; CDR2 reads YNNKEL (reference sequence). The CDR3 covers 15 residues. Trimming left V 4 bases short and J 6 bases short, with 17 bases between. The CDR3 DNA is TGTGCCAGCAGCCCGTCTGGCCGGGGAGTGGATACGCAGTATTTT. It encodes CASSPSGRGVDTQYF.

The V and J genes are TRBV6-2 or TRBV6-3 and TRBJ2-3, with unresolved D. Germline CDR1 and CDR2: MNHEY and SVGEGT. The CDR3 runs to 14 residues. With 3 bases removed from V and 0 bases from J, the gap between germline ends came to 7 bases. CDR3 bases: TGTGCCAGCAGTTATACAAGTAGCACAGATACGCAGTATTTT. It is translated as CASSYTSSTDTQYF.

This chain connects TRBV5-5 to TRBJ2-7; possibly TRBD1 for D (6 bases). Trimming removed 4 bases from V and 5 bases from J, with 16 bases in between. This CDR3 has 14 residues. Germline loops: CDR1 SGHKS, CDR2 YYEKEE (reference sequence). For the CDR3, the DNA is TGTGCCAGCAGCCCCAGGGCAGGGGCCCACGAGCAGTACTTC. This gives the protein CASSPRAGAHEQYF.

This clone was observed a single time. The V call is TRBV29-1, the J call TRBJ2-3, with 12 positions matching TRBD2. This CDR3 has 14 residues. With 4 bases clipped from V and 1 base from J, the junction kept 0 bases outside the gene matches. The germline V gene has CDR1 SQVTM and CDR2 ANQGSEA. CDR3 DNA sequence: TGCAGCGTTGGACTAGCGGGGGGCACAGATACGCAGTATTTT. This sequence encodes CSVGLAGGTDTQYF.

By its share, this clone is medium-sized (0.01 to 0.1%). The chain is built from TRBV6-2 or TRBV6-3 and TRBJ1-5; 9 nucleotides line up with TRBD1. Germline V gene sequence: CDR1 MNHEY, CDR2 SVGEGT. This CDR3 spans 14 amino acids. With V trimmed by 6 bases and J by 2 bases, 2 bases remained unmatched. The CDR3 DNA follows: TGTGCCAGCAGCTGGACAGGGGGCAATCAGCCCCAGCATTTT. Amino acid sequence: CASSWTGGNQPQHF.

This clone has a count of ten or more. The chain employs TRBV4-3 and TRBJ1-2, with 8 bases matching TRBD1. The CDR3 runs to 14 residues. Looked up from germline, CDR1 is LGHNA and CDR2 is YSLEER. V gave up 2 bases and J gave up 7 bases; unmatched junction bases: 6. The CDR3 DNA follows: TGCGCCAGCAGCCAACTGACAGGGGATGGTGGCTACACCTTC. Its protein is CASSQLTGDGGYTF.

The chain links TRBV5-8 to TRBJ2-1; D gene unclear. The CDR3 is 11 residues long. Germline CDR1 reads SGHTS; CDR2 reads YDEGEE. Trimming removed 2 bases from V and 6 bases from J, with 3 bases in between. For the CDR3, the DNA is TGTGCCAGCAGCTTACTCAATGAGCAGTTCTTC. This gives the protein CASSLLNEQFF.

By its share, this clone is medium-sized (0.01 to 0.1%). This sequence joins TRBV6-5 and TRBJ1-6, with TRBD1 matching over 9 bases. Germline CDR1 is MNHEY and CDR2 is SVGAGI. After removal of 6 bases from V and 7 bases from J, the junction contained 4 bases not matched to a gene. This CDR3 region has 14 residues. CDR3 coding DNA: TGTGCCAGCAGGCGGGGACAGGGAAATTCACCCCTCCACTTT. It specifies CASRRGQGNSPLHF.

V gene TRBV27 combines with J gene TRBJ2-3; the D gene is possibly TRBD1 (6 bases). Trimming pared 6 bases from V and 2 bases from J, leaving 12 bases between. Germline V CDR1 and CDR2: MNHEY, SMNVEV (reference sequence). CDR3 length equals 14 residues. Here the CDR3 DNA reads TGTGCCAGCAGGACCGGACAGACCACAGATACGCAGTATTTT. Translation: CASRTGQTTDTQYF.